This T cell receptor (beta chain) derives from a study of patients and donors after allogeneic stem cell transplantation. Via MiXCR, TCRdb re-called the RT-PCR reads, giving one row per CDR3 protein. The sample holds about 57,000 distinct CDR3 sequences, more than 10% seen once. There are many counts of this clonotype. Germline assignment: CDR1 SGHTA and CDR2 FQGNSA. The ends lost 2 bases at V and 6 bases at J; junction bases unmatched: 5. The CDR3 covers 14 residues. V gene TRBV7-2 combines with J gene TRBJ1-2; 8 bases are a match to TRBD1. The sequence came from a human donor who was either an allogeneic HSCT recipient or a stem cell or donor lymphocyte infusion donor (not recorded which). It is not recorded whose cells these are; they may come from a transplant donor. The sample consisted of blood, either unsorted or a sorted T cell fraction (not recorded which). The CDR3 bases are TGTGCCAGCAGCTTACCAGGGGGCGCTGATGGCTACACCTTC. Its protein is CASSLPGGADGYTF.